This T cell receptor (beta chain) is from a study of blood T cells in healthy people across ages. General study points: Unsorted PBMC material precluded a definitive naive versus antigen-experienced comparison.

For this clonotype: What it binds is not known.

The germline CDR1 and CDR2 sequences are DFQATT and SNEGSKA (reference sequence). The CDR3 length is 16 residues. V was trimmed by 0 bases and J by 2 bases, leaving 15 bases between them. Together with a sample-barcoded 5' primer, a J-beta primer mix was included in a second PCR lasting about 7 to 11 cycles. TCRdb itself ran the 5' RACE reads through MiXCR, one entry per CDR3 protein. This table has some 900,000 distinct CDR3 sequences, roughly 43% appearing once. The sequencing input was blood. The V call is TRBV20-1, the J call TRBJ2-3; the D call may be TRBD1 or TRBD2 (5 bases each). The origin of this receptor is a young man in good health. The CDR3 coding sequence is TGCAGTGCTAGAGATCTAGAGGGGACCTACACAGATACGCAGTATTTT. Its translation is CSARDLEGTYTDTQYF.